The entry below describes one T cell receptor beta chain. Individuals drawn from approximately 22 US areas were about 18 to 95 years old. Participants were placed into cohorts based on the clinical history they reported. The data were taken from a study of blood T cell repertoires in COVID-19. About the study: Some COVID-19 samples were acute and others convalescent; all came from the United States, Italy and Spain. Sample material is recorded as cDNA or gDNA derived from T cells, B-cell-depleted T cells, or PBMCs.

The CDR3 is made up of 15 amino acids. Germline CDR1 reads SGDLS; CDR2 reads YYNGEE. V shed 3 bases and J 12 bases; nucleotides not matched to a gene: 13. Clones were sequenced by immunoSEQ multiplex PCR, and TCRdb holds only the in-frame ones, with some missing. The top ten clones hold about 4.6% of a sample with 150,000 to 200,000 clones, around 78% of them seen once. Sequenced: PBMCs or T cells enriched from blood (not recorded which). The chain carries TRBV9 and TRBJ2-1, with TRBD1 identical over 9 bases. This receptor was obtained from a woman aged 45-60 years who had recovered from COVID-19. CDR3 DNA sequence: TGTGCCAGCAGCGGAGAAGGACAGGGGAAAGTAGGGCAGTTCTTC. Translating it yields CASSGEGQGKVGQFF.